This entry lists 3 T cell receptor beta chains sequenced from one sample in a study of blood T cell repertoires in COVID-19. Profiling relied on immunoSEQ multiplex PCR, and the TCRdb table lists in-frame clones only, not all of them. The sample holds 300,000 to 450,000 clones, about 92% seen once. What was sequenced was peripheral blood. These receptor sequences come from a woman aged 60-70 years with COVID-19, enrolled during active disease.

V is TRBV7-2 and J is TRBJ1-2; D remains ambiguous. Per the germline V gene, CDR1 is SGHTA and CDR2 is FQGNSA. CDR3 length equals 12 residues. Between the trimmed V and J ends, which lost 2 bases and 8 bases, there was a span of 9 bases. CDR3 nucleotides: TGTGCCAGCAGCTTACGTCTAGGAGGCTACACCTTC. It specifies CASSLRLGGYTF.

The chain joins TRBV7-9 to TRBJ1-1; the match to TRBD1 covers 8 bases. The junction had 9 bases not matched to a gene; V was cut back by 5 bases and J by 4 bases. The CDR3 is 15 residues long. Germline CDR1 is SEHNR and CDR2 is FQNEAQ (reference sequence). CDR3: CASSPQGAVGTEAFF. The CDR3, as DNA: TGTGCCAGCAGCCCCCAGGGGGCTGTAGGCACTGAAGCTTTCTTT.

The CDR3 region is CASSPGLAGGLGEQYF. CDR3 nucleotide sequence: TGTGCCAGCAGCCCAGGACTAGCGGGGGGGCTTGGCGAGCAGTACTTC. This sequence joins TRBV3-1 (or the pseudogene TRBV3-2) and TRBJ2-7; 15 positions match TRBD2. Germline V gene data show CDR1 as LGHDT and CDR2 as YNNKEL (reference sequence). The V segment lost 4 bases and the J segment 6 bases; nucleotides outside the gene matches: 7. The CDR3 contains 16 residues.